These 19 T cell receptor beta chains came from one sample sequenced in a study of T cell responses to AZD1222 COVID-19 vaccine. Method: immunoSEQ multiplex PCR; TCRdb's copy keeps in-frame clones and lacks some. The sample gives about 170,000 clones, roughly 92% of which show up once; about 1.6% is in the top ten. Sequenced here: peripheral blood, sampled on day 0 of AZD1222 vaccination. The receptors originated from an adult in good health.

This clone was seen a single time. The chain joins TRBV7-9 to TRBJ1-2, with no clear D. The germline gives CDR1 SEHNR, CDR2 FQNEAQ (reference sequence). The CDR3 runs to 12 residues. Trimming took off 8 bases at V and 6 bases at J, with 13 bases between the two ends. The CDR3 loop is CASSPPVDGYTF. In nucleotides, the CDR3 is TGTGCCAGCTCGCCCCCGGTCGATGGCTACACCTTC.

As DNA, the CDR3 is TGTGCCAGCAGCCCTCTGTCCTACGAGCAGTACTTC. As protein: CASSPLSYEQYF. V and J are TRBV7-2 and TRBJ2-7; D is unresolved. Germline lookup yields CDR1 SGHTA and CDR2 FQGNSA. The CDR3 sequence is 12 residues long. Deletions cut 5 bases from V and 1 base from J, with 6 bases between.

The chain carries TRBV7-3 and TRBJ1-1; D not resolved. V gave up 0 bases and J gave up 1 base, with 6 bases separating them. CDR1 is SGHTA, CDR2 FQGTGA, per germline. The CDR3 extends over 14 amino acids. The CDR3 DNA is TGTGCCAGCAGCTTAACGAAGGGGAACACTGAAGCTTTCTTT. It codes for CASSLTKGNTEAFF. Supplemented by reference TRBV7-3 and TRBJ1-1, the full variable domain reads GAGVSQTPSNKVTEKGKYVELRCDPISGHTALYWYRQSLGQGPEFLIYFQGTGAADDSGLPNDRFFAVRPEGSVSTLKIQRTERGDSAVYLCASSLTKGNTEAFFGQGTRLTVV.

About this clone itself: A read error may account for a junction end that differs from germline. The genes are TRBV18 and TRBJ2-3; a weak D match, TRBD2 (6 bases). CDR1 is KGHSH, CDR2 LQKENI, per germline. The CDR3 covers 15 residues. This CDR3 reads CASSPPGRSTDTQYF. CDR3 nucleotides: TGTGCCAGCTCTCCACCGGGGAGGAGCACAGATACGCAGTATTTT.

The gene calls are TRBV9 and TRBJ2-1; 7 bases match TRBD2. With 2 bases clipped from V and 9 bases from J, the junction kept 5 bases outside the gene matches. This CDR3 has 13 amino acids. Germline V gives CDR1 SGDLS, CDR2 YYNGEE. The CDR3 coding sequence is TGTGCCAGCAGCGTCACGTCTAGCGGTGAGCAGTTCTTC. Translation gives CASSVTSSGEQFF.

This rearrangement joins TRBV11-2 to TRBJ1-5; perhaps TRBD1 as D (5 bases). The ends were cut back, 3 bases at V and 7 bases at J, with 16 bases in the middle. Germline lookup yields CDR1 SGHAT and CDR2 FQNNGV. The CDR3 runs 15 residues. Written as DNA, the CDR3 is TGTGCCAGCAGCTTTCAGGGACTTCCATCCCAGCCCCAGCATTTT. Translation gives CASSFQGLPSQPQHF.

V is TRBV29-1 and J is TRBJ2-1; TRBD1 matches at 10 bases. Trimming took 4 bases from V and 7 from J; bases not matched to a gene: 4. This CDR3 region has 13 residues. Germline loops: CDR1 SQVTM, CDR2 ANQGSEA. Here the CDR3 DNA reads TGCAGCGTTGTATGGGACAGGGGTAATGAGCAGTTCTTC. It codes for CSVVWDRGNEQFF.

DNA of the CDR3: TGTGCCAGCAGCCGCGACGGGATCTATGGCTACACCTTC. Residues: CASSRDGIYGYTF. The chain combines TRBV11-2 with TRBJ1-2; D gene uncertain. Trimming left V 5 bases short and J 4 bases short, with 11 bases between. The germline V gene has CDR1 SGHAT and CDR2 FQNNGV. The CDR3 has 13 amino acids.

V and J are TRBV7-8 and TRBJ1-1; D not certain. Germline lookup yields CDR1 SGHVS and CDR2 FQNEAQ. V was shortened by 2 bases and J by 5 bases, with 9 bases between the two germline ends. CDR3 size: 13 residues. CDR3 protein: CASSLMVGTEAFF. Written as DNA, the CDR3 is TGTGCCAGCAGCTTAATGGTGGGGACTGAAGCTTTCTTT.

V and J are TRBV7-9 and TRBJ1-4, with D possibly being TRBD1 (6 bases). CDR1 and CDR2 (germline): SEHNR, FQNEAQ (reference sequence). This CDR3 contains 17 residues. Trimming left V 5 bases short and J 8 bases short, with 24 bases between. The DNA of the CDR3 is TGTGCCAGCAGCCCCGTAGGGGGAGCTGGGAGGAACGAAAAACTGTTTTTT. Amino acids: CASSPVGGAGRNEKLFF.

The rearrangement links TRBV11-2 to TRBJ2-2, with D hard to call. Germline-derived CDR1 and CDR2 are SGHAT and FQNNGV. The CDR3 runs to 17 residues. V lost 5 bases to trimming and J lost 4 bases, with 20 bases between them. The CDR3 nucleotides read TGTGCCAGCAGCCCCCCCCTAATAGTGCCCTCCACCGGGGAGCTGTTTTTT. Its protein is CASSPPLIVPSTGELFF.

The V and J genes are TRBV5-1 and TRBJ2-7, with D possibly called TRBD1 or TRBD2 (6 bases each). In germline, CDR1 is SGHRS, CDR2 YFSETQ. Trimming pared 4 bases from V and 1 base from J, leaving 21 bases between. The CDR3 is 17 amino acids. CDR3 sequence: CASSPTGQTSRSYEQYF. The CDR3 DNA sequence: TGCGCCAGCAGCCCTACCGGACAGACTAGTCGTTCCTACGAGCAGTACTTC. Looking up the rest from reference TRBV5-1 and TRBJ2-7 gives the full variable domain: KAGVTQTPRYLIKTRGQQVTLSCSPISGHRSVSWYQQTPGQGLQFLFEYFSETQRNKGNFPGRFSGRQFSNSRSEMNVSTLELGDSALYLCASSPTGQTSRSYEQYFGPGTRLTVT.

The sample holds one count of this clone. In nucleotides, the CDR3 is TGTGCCAGCAGCCCGTGGGACAGGGGGCTTAATTCACCCCTCCACTTT. It encodes CASSPWDRGLNSPLHF. V gene TRBV3-1 (or the pseudogene TRBV3-2) combines with J gene TRBJ1-6; TRBD1 matches at 12 bases. Germline loops: CDR1 LGHDT, CDR2 YNNKEL (reference sequence). V shed 4 bases and J 6 bases; nucleotides not matched to a gene: 4. CDR3 length equals 16 residues.

The chain recombines TRBV2 with TRBJ1-2; 8 bases line up with TRBD1. V lost 10 bases to trimming and J lost 7 bases; unmatched junction nucleotides: 8. The CDR3 runs to 12 residues. Germline assignment: CDR1 SNHLY and CDR2 FYNNEI. The CDR3 nucleotides are TGTGCCACCCGAACAGGGGGGGGTGGCTACACCTTC. It is translated as CATRTGGGGYTF.

The chain carries TRBV19 and TRBJ1-5; 7 nucleotides match TRBD1. V lost 5 bases, J lost 7 bases, and 8 bases stayed unmatched. This CDR3 is 14 amino acids long. Germline V CDR1 and CDR2: LNHDA, SQIVND (reference sequence). The CDR3 coding sequence is TGTGCCAGTAGTCCAGCACAGGGGCTCCAGCCCCAGCATTTT. This encodes CASSPAQGLQPQHF.

The chain recombines TRBV5-1 with TRBJ1-2; 7 bases map to TRBD1. V lost 2 bases, J lost 6 bases, and 4 bases stayed unmatched. The germline gives CDR1 SGHRS, CDR2 YFSETQ. This CDR3 has 13 residues. The CDR3 here is CASSLQGTHGYTF. The CDR3 coding sequence is TGCGCCAGCAGCTTACAGGGGACCCATGGCTACACCTTC.

This clone was picked up many times. This chain connects TRBV5-6 to TRBJ1-2; the match to TRBD1 covers 7 bases. Germline lookup yields CDR1 SGHDT and CDR2 YYEEEE. This CDR3 spans 12 amino acids. Trimming removed 4 bases from V and 4 bases from J; junction bases left unmatched: 1. CDR3 region: CASSRDSYGYTF. As DNA, the CDR3 is TGTGCCAGCAGCCGGGACAGCTATGGCTACACCTTC.

The chain has TRBV30 and TRBJ1-5; 10 positions match TRBD1. CDR3 length: 21 amino acids. The V gene end was trimmed by 0 bases and the J gene end by 4 bases; junction bases not matched to a gene: 21. In germline, CDR1 is GTSNPN, CDR2 SVGIG (reference sequence). The CDR3 loop reads CAWSVGAPRTGGYWGNQPQHF. The CDR3 nucleotides are TGTGCCTGGAGTGTAGGGGCGCCCAGGACAGGGGGATATTGGGGAAATCAGCCCCAGCATTTT.

This clone was observed a few times. The chain employs TRBV7-2 and TRBJ1-2, with TRBD1 matching 7 bases. Trimming at V came to 1 base and at J to 7 bases, leaving 3 bases not matched to a gene. Germline-derived CDR1 and CDR2 are SGHTA and FQGNSA. The CDR3 is 13 residues long. The CDR3 bases are TGTGCCAGCAGCTTAGAGACAGGGTTTGGCTACACCTTC. Amino acid sequence: CASSLETGFGYTF.